This T cell receptor beta chain was captured in a study of CD8 T cells in Susac syndrome. The RNA input was about 0.5 to 1 ug, and it was reverse transcribed with random hexamers. TCRdb re-analysed the immunoSEQ multiplex PCR reads in MiXCR, keeping a single row per CDR3 protein. The data hold approximately 170,000 distinct CDR3 sequences, with 94% observed a single time. CDR1 is SGHDT and CDR2 is YYEEEE in the germline V gene. The CDR3 covers 14 residues. The V and J ends lost 7 bases and 4 bases respectively, with 17 bases between them. The chain joins TRBV5-6 to TRBJ1-2; D perhaps matches TRBD1 (5 bases). This receptor was taken from a human donor with multiple sclerosis. Sequencing was done on a sample of CD4+ T cells from PBMCs. The CDR3 sequence: CASRRQGLFYGYTF. CDR3 sequence (DNA): TGTGCCAGCCGCCGCCAGGGCCTCTTCTATGGCTACACCTTC. The full variable domain, with the rest looked up from reference TRBV5-6 and TRBJ1-2, is DAGVTQSPTHLIKTRGQQVTLRCSPKSGHDTVSWYQQALGQGPQFIFQYYEEEERQRGNFPDRFSGHQFPNYSSELNVNALLLGDSALYLCASRRQGLFYGYTFGSGTRLTVV.